The entry below gives a single T cell receptor (beta chain) sequence along with its context. CDR1 SGHRS and CDR2 YFSETQ come from the germline V gene. CDR3 size: 15 residues. V was cut by 3 bases and J by 5 bases, with 15 bases left in between. Use of 60 Vbeta and 13 Jbeta primers characterized the PCR. Profiled with immunoSEQ multiplex PCR; TCRdb holds only in-frame clones, not every one. The sample has 95,000 to 150,000 clones; roughly 70% are singletons. This sample is drawn from a study of cytomegalovirus exposure and HLA in healthy donors. Study information: A preliminary data release comprised 80 million to 95 million unique TCRs obtained from HLA-typed donors.

This chain links TRBV5-1 with TRBJ2-1; D is possibly TRBD2 (6 bases). The sample comprised PBMCs. The TCR originated in a middle-aged man in good health and CMV-seropositive. The CDR3 protein is CASSSTGLPHNEQFF. The DNA of the CDR3 is TGCGCCAGCAGCTCGACGGGACTCCCTCACAATGAGCAGTTCTTC.